Listed here are 26 T cell receptor beta chains from one sample, sequenced in a study of OX40 agonist ivuxolimab in advanced cancers. Clones were read by immunoSEQ multiplex PCR, and TCRdb kept only the in-frame ones, dropping some. The table lists 72,000 or so clones, 75% to 90% of them singletons. Source: CD4+ or CD8+ T cells sorted from blood, taken in a trial of the OX40 agonist ivuxolimab. Receptor source: an adult with an advanced solid tumor such as melanoma, head and neck, liver or kidney cancer.

The chain joins TRBV5-1 to TRBJ1-2, with 10 bases matching TRBD1. Trimming cost V 4 bases and J 7 bases; bases outside gene matches: 4. This CDR3 contains 13 residues. Germline loops: CDR1 SGHRS, CDR2 YFSETQ. The CDR3 here is CASSGTGVRGYTF. In DNA form, the CDR3 reads TGCGCCAGCAGCGGGACAGGGGTTCGTGGCTACACCTTC.

The chain links TRBV19 to TRBJ1-1; weak D call: TRBD1 (5 bases). This CDR3 is built from 10 residues. Germline-derived CDR1 and CDR2 are LNHDA and SQIVND (reference sequence). V lost 8 bases, J lost 4 bases, and 5 bases lay in between. The CDR3 protein is CASGTTEAFF. CDR3 sequence (DNA): TGTGCCAGTGGGACCACTGAAGCTTTCTTT.

The chain employs TRBV10-3 and TRBJ2-3; tentative D call: TRBD2 (5 bases). Per germline, CDR1 ENHRY and CDR2 SYGVKD. Trimming took off 6 bases at V and 6 bases at J, with 16 bases between the two ends. The CDR3 sequence is 14 residues long. CDR3 region: CAIRSSTMRDTQYF. CDR3 bases: TGTGCCATCAGGTCGTCGACTATGCGGGATACGCAGTATTTT.

V is TRBV28 and J is TRBJ1-2; D unclear. Trimming cost V 7 bases and J 2 bases, with 5 bases left between them. The CDR3 extends over 11 amino acids. Germline CDR1 and CDR2: MDHEN and SYDVKM. This chain's CDR3 is CASTANYGYTF. The CDR3 region has the DNA TGTGCCAGCACAGCGAACTATGGCTACACCTTC.

The chain is built from TRBV6-1 and TRBJ2-7; tentative D call: TRBD1 (5 bases). Trimming removed 2 bases from V and 0 bases from J, with 8 bases in between. The CDR3 covers 14 residues. Per the germline V gene, CDR1 is MNHNS and CDR2 is SASEGT. The chain's CDR3 is CASSEWGSSYEQYF. The CDR3 nucleotides read TGTGCCAGCAGTGAATGGGGCAGCTCCTACGAGCAGTACTTC.

The chain combines TRBV11-1 with TRBJ1-6, with D unresolved. The CDR3 runs 14 residues. From germline, CDR1 is SGHAT and CDR2 FQDESV (reference sequence). V lost 3 bases and J lost 10, with 13 bases in between. For the CDR3, the DNA is TGTGCCAGCAGCTTTATGAGTACTGGATCACCCCTCCACTTT. This translates into CASSFMSTGSPLHF.

J is TRBJ1-5 and V is TRBV5-4; TRBD1 is a possible D gene (5 bases). V was trimmed by 0 bases and J by 7 bases, leaving 8 bases between them. Germline-derived CDR1 and CDR2 are SGHNT and YYREEE (reference sequence). This CDR3 is built from 13 residues. The CDR3, as DNA: TGTGCCAGCAGCTTGGGTGGGGGGCAGCCCCAGCATTTT. Protein product: CASSLGGGQPQHF.

The J gene is TRBJ1-1, the V gene TRBV28; the D is unclear. Germline assignment: CDR1 MDHEN and CDR2 SYDVKM. The CDR3 is 13 residues long. The V gene lost 6 bases and the J gene lost 1 base, with 9 bases spanning the gap. The CDR3 bases are TGTGCCAGCAGCGTTACACCGAACACTGAAGCTTTCTTT. Amino acids: CASSVTPNTEAFF. The whole variable domain, filled in from reference TRBV28 and TRBJ1-1, reads DVKVTQSSRYLVKRTGEKVFLECVQDMDHENMFWYRQDPGLGLRLIYFSYDVKMKEKGDIPEGYSVSREKKERFSLILESASTNQTSMYLCASSVTPNTEAFFGQGTRLTVV.

The chain couples TRBV5-1 to TRBJ2-3, with D possibly matching TRBD2 (6 bases). Trimming stripped 0 bases from V and 11 bases from J, with 10 bases between. CDR1 and CDR2 (germline): SGHRS, YFSETQ. The CDR3 runs 12 residues. CDR3 residues: CASSLGGTGQYF. CDR3 bases: TGCGCCAGCAGCTTGGGCGGGACTGGGCAGTATTTT.

V is TRBV14 and J is TRBJ2-1, with 7 bases that match TRBD1. The V gene end was trimmed by 2 bases and the J gene end by 3 bases; junction bases not matched to a gene: 4. There are 15 residues in the CDR3. Germline-derived CDR1 and CDR2 are SGHDN and FVKESK. The DNA of the CDR3 is TGTGCCAGCAGCCAACGCAGGGGGATCTACAATGAGCAGTTCTTC. Residues: CASSQRRGIYNEQFF.

The chain is built from TRBV18 and TRBJ2-5; D uncertain. There are 16 residues in the CDR3. Trimming shortened V by 2 bases and J by 1 base, and 14 bases separated the two germline ends. The germline CDR1 and CDR2 sequences are KGHSH and LQKENI. The CDR3 DNA reads as TGTGCCAGCTCACCAGAGCAGTACGGTGGCCAAGAGACCCAGTACTTC. Translation gives CASSPEQYGGQETQYF.

The V gene is TRBV15, the J gene TRBJ2-1; TRBD1 agrees at 7 bases. Germline V gene lookup returns CDR1 LNHNV and CDR2 YYDKDF (reference sequence). V gave up 0 bases and J gave up 15 bases; unmatched junction bases: 14. The CDR3 totals 15 residues. The CDR3 is CATSRDQYSGQSTFF. CDR3 in DNA: TGTGCCACCAGCAGAGATCAATATTCGGGACAGAGCACGTTCTTC.

This clone appeared once. The chain combines TRBV10-3 with TRBJ1-4; 10 nucleotides agree with TRBD1. CDR3 length: 17 residues. Trimming cost V 5 bases and J 2 bases; bases outside gene matches: 8. Germline V lookup: CDR1 ENHRY, CDR2 SYGVKD. The CDR3 loop reads CAISPGTGVGTNEKLFF. Here the CDR3 DNA reads TGTGCCATCAGTCCCGGGACAGGGGTTGGGACTAATGAAAAACTGTTTTTT.

J is TRBJ1-2 and V is TRBV2; 9 nucleotides align to TRBD1. The V segment lost 6 bases and the J segment 5 bases; nucleotides outside the gene matches: 4. The CDR3 consists of 13 residues. Germline loops: CDR1 SNHLY, CDR2 FYNNEI. As DNA, the CDR3 is TGTGCCAGCAGGGACAGGGGATGGTATGGCTACACCTTC. It yields the protein CASRDRGWYGYTF.

The chain carries TRBV28 and TRBJ2-2, with D maybe TRBD2 (5 bases). V was shortened by 3 bases and J by 8 bases, with 19 bases between the two germline ends. Per germline, CDR1 MDHEN and CDR2 SYDVKM. The CDR3 consists of 16 residues. Here the CDR3 reads CASSLAGLPATGELFF. The CDR3 bases are TGTGCCAGCAGTTTGGCGGGCCTCCCGGCTACTGGGGAGCTGTTTTTT.

This chain links TRBV11-2 with TRBJ1-4; D not certain. V dropped 5 bases and J dropped 3 bases, with 16 bases sitting between them. From germline, CDR1 is SGHAT and CDR2 FQNNGV. The CDR3 is 16 residues long. The CDR3 sequence is CASSRRSGLANEKLFF. For the CDR3, the DNA is TGTGCCAGCAGCCGACGGTCGGGCCTGGCTAATGAAAAACTGTTTTTT.

The chain has TRBV5-1 and TRBJ2-6, with D uncertain. Germline V gives CDR1 SGHRS, CDR2 YFSETQ. Trimming cost V 0 bases and J 0 bases, with 7 bases left between them. The CDR3 has 16 residues. The CDR3, as DNA: TGCGCCAGCAGCTTGGGGGCAGTCTCTGGGGCCAACGTCCTGACTTTC. This translates into CASSLGAVSGANVLTF.

The chain joins TRBV28 to TRBJ1-6; tentative D call: TRBD1 (5 bases). Trimming stripped 6 bases from V and 7 bases from J, with 10 bases between. The germline CDR1 and CDR2 sequences are MDHEN and SYDVKM. CDR3 length: 13 amino acids. CDR3 in amino acids: CASRWGGNSPLHF. CDR3 nucleotide sequence: TGTGCCAGCAGGTGGGGGGGGAATTCACCCCTCCACTTT.

This clone was seen more than once but under ten times. The CDR3, as DNA: TGCGCCAGCAGCGGGATGGAGGGGAACTATGGCTACACCTTC. It encodes CASSGMEGNYGYTF. The gene calls are TRBV5-1 and TRBJ1-2; the D gene is possibly TRBD1 (5 bases). Germline values: CDR1 SGHRS, CDR2 YFSETQ. The V end was cut by 4 bases, the J end by 2 bases, with 12 bases between. CDR3 length: 14 amino acids.

J is TRBJ2-5 and V is TRBV19, with D possibly matching TRBD2 (6 bases). This CDR3 has 15 residues. Between the trimmed V and J ends, which lost 3 bases and 2 bases, there was a span of 13 bases. Germline V CDR1 and CDR2: LNHDA, SQIVND (reference sequence). The DNA for the CDR3 is TGTGCCAGTAGTATTACCGCGGGGCCTCAAGAGACCCAGTACTTC. It encodes CASSITAGPQETQYF.

The chain has TRBV2 and TRBJ2-2; D might be TRBD1 or TRBD2, each matching 5 bases. The CDR3 length is 14 residues. The V gene lost 6 bases and the J gene lost 6 bases, with 14 bases spanning the gap. Germline V gene lookup returns CDR1 SNHLY and CDR2 FYNNEI. This CDR3 reads CASRASQGAGELFF. The CDR3 nucleotides are TGTGCCAGCAGGGCCTCCCAGGGAGCCGGGGAGCTGTTTTTT.

The chain recombines TRBV7-2 with TRBJ2-1, with 13 bases aligning to TRBD2. The V and J ends lost 5 bases and 9 bases, in that order; junction bases with no gene match: 7. This CDR3 spans 15 amino acids. Germline lookup yields CDR1 SGHTA and CDR2 FQGNSA. CDR3 sequence: CASSPRLAGGFEQFF. CDR3 DNA: TGTGCCAGCAGCCCACGACTAGCGGGAGGTTTTGAGCAGTTCTTC.

The chain has TRBV27 and TRBJ2-1, with D possibly TRBD2 on 5 matching bases. CDR3 length: 12 residues. CDR1 is MNHEY, CDR2 SMNVEV, per germline (reference sequence). Trimming cost V 7 bases and J 12 bases, with 16 bases left between them. The DNA for the CDR3 is TGTGCCAGCACCGAACGCGGCGGAGGGCAGTTCTTC. It translates to CASTERGGGQFF.

The chain has TRBV5-1 and TRBJ2-1; TRBD2 matches 8 bases. Per the germline V gene, CDR1 is SGHRS and CDR2 is YFSETQ. Trimming cost V 2 bases and J 0 bases; bases outside gene matches: 1. This CDR3 contains 15 residues. The CDR3 DNA sequence: TGCGCCAGCAGCTTTCTAGCGGGCTCCTACAATGAGCAGTTCTTC. It encodes CASSFLAGSYNEQFF.

This clone was detected once. The CDR3 loop reads CASSGGGWSGNQPQHF. As DNA, the CDR3 is TGTGCCAGTAGTGGAGGGGGATGGTCGGGCAATCAGCCCCAGCATTTT. The rearrangement uses TRBV19 and TRBJ1-5; a weak D match, TRBD1 (6 bases). There are 16 residues in the CDR3. V lost 5 bases, J lost 2 bases, and 16 bases lay in between. Germline lookup yields CDR1 LNHDA and CDR2 SQIVND (reference sequence).

This clone was recorded once. The V call is TRBV5-1, the J call TRBJ1-4; D unclear. The V end was cut by 5 bases, the J end by 4 bases, with 9 bases between. Germline V lookup: CDR1 SGHRS, CDR2 YFSETQ. This CDR3 contains 13 residues. The CDR3 region has the DNA TGCGCCAGCAGTACACGGGGTAATGAAAAACTGTTTTTT. Amino acids: CASSTRGNEKLFF.